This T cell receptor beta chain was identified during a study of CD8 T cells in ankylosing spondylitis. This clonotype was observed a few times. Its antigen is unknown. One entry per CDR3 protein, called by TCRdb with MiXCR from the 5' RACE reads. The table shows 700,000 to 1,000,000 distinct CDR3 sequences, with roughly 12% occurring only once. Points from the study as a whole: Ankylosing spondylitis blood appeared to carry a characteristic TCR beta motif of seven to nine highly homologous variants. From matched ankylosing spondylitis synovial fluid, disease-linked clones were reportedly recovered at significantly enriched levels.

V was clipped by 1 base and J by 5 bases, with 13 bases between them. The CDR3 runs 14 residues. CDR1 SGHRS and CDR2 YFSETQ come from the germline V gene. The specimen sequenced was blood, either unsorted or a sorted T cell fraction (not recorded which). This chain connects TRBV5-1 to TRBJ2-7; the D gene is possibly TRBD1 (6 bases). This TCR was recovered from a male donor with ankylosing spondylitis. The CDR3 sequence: CASSLSGGFDEQYF. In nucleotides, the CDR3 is TGCGCCAGCAGCTTGAGTGGGGGCTTCGACGAGCAGTACTTC.